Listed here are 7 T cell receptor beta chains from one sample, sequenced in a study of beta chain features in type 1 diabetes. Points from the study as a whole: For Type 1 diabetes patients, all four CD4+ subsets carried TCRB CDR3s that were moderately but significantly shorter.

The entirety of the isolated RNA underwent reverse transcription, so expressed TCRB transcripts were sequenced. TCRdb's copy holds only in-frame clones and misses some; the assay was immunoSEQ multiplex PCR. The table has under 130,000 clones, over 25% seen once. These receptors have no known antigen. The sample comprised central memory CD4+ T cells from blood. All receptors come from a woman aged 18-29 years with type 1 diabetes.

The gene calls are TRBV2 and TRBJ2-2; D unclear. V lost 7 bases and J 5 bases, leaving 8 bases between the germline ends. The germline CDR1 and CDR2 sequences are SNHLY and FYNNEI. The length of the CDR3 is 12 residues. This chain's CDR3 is CASTDNTGELFF. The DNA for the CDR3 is TGTGCCAGCACCGACAATACCGGGGAGCTGTTTTTT.

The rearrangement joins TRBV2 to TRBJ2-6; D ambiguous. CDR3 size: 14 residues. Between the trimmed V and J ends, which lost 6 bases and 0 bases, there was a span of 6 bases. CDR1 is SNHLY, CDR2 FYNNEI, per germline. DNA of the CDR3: TGTGCCAGCAGGAAGAGCTCTGGGGCCAACGTCCTGACTTTC. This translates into CASRKSSGANVLTF.

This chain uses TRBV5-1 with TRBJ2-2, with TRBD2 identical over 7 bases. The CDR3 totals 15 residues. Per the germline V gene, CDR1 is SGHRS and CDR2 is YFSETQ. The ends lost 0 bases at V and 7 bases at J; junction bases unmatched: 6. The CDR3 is CASSLAGGNVGELFF. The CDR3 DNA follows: TGCGCCAGCAGCTTGGCGGGAGGAAATGTCGGGGAGCTGTTTTTT.

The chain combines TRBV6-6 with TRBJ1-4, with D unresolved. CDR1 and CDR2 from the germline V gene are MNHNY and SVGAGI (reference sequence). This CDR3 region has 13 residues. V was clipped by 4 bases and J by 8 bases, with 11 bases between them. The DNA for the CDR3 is TGTGCCAGCAGTTTCGGAGCGGTCGAAAAACTGTTTTTT. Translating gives CASSFGAVEKLFF.

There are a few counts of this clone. The CDR3 coding sequence is TGTGCCAGTAGTAGCAGACAGGGGTCAAACAATGAGCAGTTCTTC. Its protein is CASSSRQGSNNEQFF. This chain uses TRBV19 with TRBJ2-1; 8 nucleotides agree with TRBD1. Looked up from germline, CDR1 is LNHDA and CDR2 is SQIVND (reference sequence). Trimming cost V 4 bases and J 5 bases; bases outside gene matches: 7. The CDR3 covers 15 residues.

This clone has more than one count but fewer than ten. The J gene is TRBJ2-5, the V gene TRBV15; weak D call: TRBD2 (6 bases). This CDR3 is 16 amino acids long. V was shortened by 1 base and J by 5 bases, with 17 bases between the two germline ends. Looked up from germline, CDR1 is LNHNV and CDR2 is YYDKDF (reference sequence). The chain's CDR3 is CATSRVGGNPGETQYF. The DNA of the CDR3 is TGTGCCACCAGCAGAGTTGGGGGGAACCCGGGGGAGACCCAGTACTTC.

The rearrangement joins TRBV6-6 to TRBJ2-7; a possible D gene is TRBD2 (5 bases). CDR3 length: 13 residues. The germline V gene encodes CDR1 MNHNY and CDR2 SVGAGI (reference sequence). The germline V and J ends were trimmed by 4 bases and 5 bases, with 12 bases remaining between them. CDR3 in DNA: TGTGCCAGCAGTTCCGAGGGAAACCACGAGCAGTACGTC. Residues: CASSSEGNHEQYV.